These 2 T cell receptor beta chains were sequenced from one sample in a study of blood T cell repertoires in COVID-19 (dated by TCRdb to about 2020). The library was made by the immunoSEQ multiplex PCR assay. As stored in TCRdb, this immuneACCESS dataset retains in-frame rearrangements with V and J assigned. A fraction of the clones does not appear; measured against another copy, unresolved V genes explain less than half of the discrepancy, and the remainder lacks a known reason. This sample has hundreds of thousands of clones in its table, and about 83% of those were observed once. The ten largest clones take up roughly 2.7% of the sample. The sample taken for sequencing was peripheral blood. The receptors come from a woman aged 35 to 49 with active or convalescent COVID-19.

This chain uses TRBV20-1 with TRBJ1-6; a possible D gene is TRBD1 (5 bases). This CDR3 spans 14 amino acids. Trimming shortened V by 3 bases and J by 0 bases, and 6 bases separated the two germline ends. Germline V CDR1 and CDR2: DFQATT, SNEGSKA (reference sequence). CDR3 DNA: TGCAGTGCTAGTCAGGGCTCCTATAATTCACCCCTCCACTTT. It specifies CSASQGSYNSPLHF.

The chain recombines TRBV24-1 with TRBJ2-3; 9 bases are shared with TRBD2. The trim removed 2 bases at V and 3 bases at J, leaving 11 bases unmatched. The CDR3 has 18 residues. Germline CDR1 reads KGHDR; CDR2 reads SFDVKD. CDR3 sequence reads: CATSDWSGGPARTDTQYF. Here the CDR3 DNA reads TGTGCCACCAGTGATTGGAGCGGGGGGCCCGCTCGTACAGATACGCAGTATTTT.